The next 25 T cell receptor beta chains were all read from a single sample in a study of blood T cell repertoires in COVID-19. TCRdb's copy holds only in-frame clones and misses some; the assay was immunoSEQ multiplex PCR. The sample carries around 140,000 clones, approximately 88% recorded once. Sequenced input: peripheral blood. These TCRs come from a man in his sixties with active or convalescent COVID-19.

This rearrangement joins TRBV7-3 to TRBJ2-1; TRBD2 might be the D (6 bases). The V end lost 3 bases, the J end lost 3 bases, and 9 bases lay between the germline ends. CDR3 length: 14 amino acids. Germline V gives CDR1 SGHTA, CDR2 FQGTGA. The CDR3 reads CASSLIGSYNEQFF. In nucleotides, the CDR3 is TGTGCCAGCAGCTTGATCGGGAGCTACAATGAGCAGTTCTTC.

The J gene is TRBJ2-4, the V gene TRBV19, with a weak D call TRBD1 (5 bases). V gave up 10 bases and J gave up 2 bases, with 18 bases separating them. Germline values: CDR1 LNHDA, CDR2 SQIVND (reference sequence). The CDR3 totals 15 residues. The CDR3 is CANPRDLASKNIQYF. In DNA form, the CDR3 reads TGTGCCAACCCCAGGGATCTTGCGTCCAAAAACATTCAGTACTTC.

The chain uses TRBV13 and TRBJ1-2, with 11 bases lining up with TRBD1. Trimming removed 3 bases from V and 6 bases from J; junction bases left unmatched: 6. The CDR3 covers 15 residues. Germline V lookup: CDR1 PRHDT, CDR2 FYEKMQ (reference sequence). The DNA for the CDR3 is TGTGCCAGCAGCTTGGGGACAGGGGGACAGAATGGCTACACCTTC. Its protein is CASSLGTGGQNGYTF.

V gene TRBV6-5 combines with J gene TRBJ1-5, with a possible D match to TRBD1 (6 bases). This CDR3 contains 15 residues. Germline V gene sequence: CDR1 MNHEY, CDR2 SVGAGI. V was shortened by 6 bases and J by 0 bases, with 12 bases between the two germline ends. The DNA of the CDR3 is TGTGCCAGCAGGTGGACAGCCCTTAGCAATCAGCCCCAGCATTTT. Translation: CASRWTALSNQPQHF.

The rearrangement links TRBV5-1 to TRBJ2-1; D is uncertain. The CDR3 consists of 13 residues. Germline CDR1 reads SGHRS; CDR2 reads YFSETQ. V was pared by 0 bases and J by 5 bases, with 6 bases between. CDR3: CASSLAENNEQFF. The CDR3 nucleotides are TGCGCCAGCAGCTTGGCGGAGAACAATGAGCAGTTCTTC.

This rearrangement joins TRBV12-5 to TRBJ2-1; 7 positions match TRBD1. The CDR3 covers 15 residues. Trimming removed 7 bases from V and 10 bases from J; junction bases left unmatched: 16. Germline V lookup: CDR1 LGHNT, CDR2 FRNRAP. CDR3: CASALVVGQVKEQFF. The CDR3 DNA is TGTGCTAGTGCCCTCGTCGTTGGACAGGTGAAAGAGCAGTTCTTC.

The chain is built from TRBV18 and TRBJ2-7; D gene ambiguous. The CDR3 runs 14 residues. V was pared by 0 bases and J by 4 bases, with 10 bases between. Looked up from germline, CDR1 is KGHSH and CDR2 is LQKENI. The CDR3 is CASSPPSKSYEQYF. CDR3 in DNA: TGTGCCAGCTCACCACCGAGTAAATCTTACGAGCAGTACTTC.

This clone was detected only a few times. CDR3 in amino acids: CASSLTLAGEAGANVLTF. CDR3 coding DNA: TGCGCCAGCAGCTTGACCCTAGCGGGAGAAGCTGGGGCCAACGTCCTGACTTTC. The chain uses TRBV5-1 and TRBJ2-6, with TRBD2 matching over 10 bases. The CDR3 covers 18 residues. The V segment lost 1 base and the J segment 2 bases; nucleotides outside the gene matches: 6. Germline V CDR1 and CDR2: SGHRS, YFSETQ.

The rearrangement links TRBV24-1 to TRBJ1-1; perhaps TRBD1 as D (6 bases). CDR3 length equals 13 residues. The germline V and J ends were trimmed by 7 bases and 0 bases, with 8 bases remaining between them. From germline, CDR1 is KGHDR and CDR2 SFDVKD. CDR3 sequence: CATRTGVNTEAFF. The CDR3 nucleotides read TGTGCCACCAGGACAGGAGTGAACACTGAAGCTTTCTTT.

The rearrangement joins TRBV6-5 to TRBJ2-5; perhaps TRBD1 as D (6 bases). From germline, CDR1 is MNHEY and CDR2 SVGAGI. This CDR3 is built from 15 residues. The V end was cut by 7 bases, the J end by 4 bases, with 19 bases between. CDR3 coding DNA: TGTGCCAGCAAAGAAGACAGGAGACATGGAGAGACCCAGTACTTC. Translated: CASKEDRRHGETQYF.

CDR3 in DNA: TGCGCCAGCAGCTTTAGCCTAGCGGGAGCCAACGAGCAGTACTTC. Translated: CASSFSLAGANEQYF. The chain joins TRBV5-1 to TRBJ2-7; TRBD2 aligns across 10 bases. CDR1 is SGHRS, CDR2 YFSETQ, per germline. The junction had 7 bases not matched to a gene; V was cut back by 2 bases and J by 5 bases. The CDR3 is made up of 15 amino acids. The complete variable domain, with remaining parts taken from reference TRBV5-1 and TRBJ2-7, reads KAGVTQTPRYLIKTRGQQVTLSCSPISGHRSVSWYQQTPGQGLQFLFEYFSETQRNKGNFPGRFSGRQFSNSRSEMNVSTLELGDSALYLCASSFSLAGANEQYFGPGTRLTVT.

The gene calls are TRBV6-5 and TRBJ1-2; D not certain. V was clipped by 6 bases and J by 7 bases, with 15 bases between them. Germline assignment: CDR1 MNHEY and CDR2 SVGAGI. The CDR3 spans 13 residues. For the CDR3, the DNA is TGTGCCAGCAGAGACGCCTCCGGCGGTGGCTACACCTTC. Translating gives CASRDASGGGYTF.

A single count supports this clone. The chain recombines TRBV7-9 with TRBJ2-7; TRBD1 matches 8 bases. CDR3 size: 13 residues. Germline loops: CDR1 SEHNR, CDR2 FQNEAQ (reference sequence). Unmatched junction bases numbered 1, after V lost 5 bases and J lost 1 base. CDR3 protein: CASSRTGSYEQYF. CDR3 in DNA: TGTGCCAGCAGCCGGACAGGGTCCTACGAGCAGTACTTC.

This chain uses TRBV11-3 with TRBJ1-6; D is uncertain. The CDR3 has 14 amino acids. Trimming pared 5 bases from V and 7 bases from J, leaving 12 bases between. Germline CDR1 and CDR2: SGHNT and YENEEA. The CDR3 DNA sequence: TGTGCCAGCAGCCTCGGAGGAGGGAATTCACCCCTCCACTTT. Protein product: CASSLGGGNSPLHF.

This clone has only one observation. The chain links TRBV7-9 to TRBJ1-6; 8 nucleotides line up with TRBD1. The length of the CDR3 is 17 residues. From germline, CDR1 is SEHNR and CDR2 FQNEAQ (reference sequence). With V trimmed by 6 bases and J by 7 bases, 14 bases remained unmatched. The CDR3 coding sequence is TGTGCCAGCAGAATCCAGGGGGCGCACGGAGTGAATTCACCCCTCCACTTT. This sequence encodes CASRIQGAHGVNSPLHF.

J is TRBJ1-4 and V is TRBV6-5, with D perhaps TRBD1 (5 bases). The CDR3 totals 14 residues. Trimming stripped 5 bases from V and 7 bases from J, with 14 bases between. Germline V gene data show CDR1 as MNHEY and CDR2 as SVGAGI. The CDR3 sequence: CASSPKGRSEKLFF. CDR3 in DNA: TGTGCCAGCAGTCCCAAGGGGCGGAGTGAAAAACTGTTTTTT.

The chain links TRBV10-2 to TRBJ1-1; D might be TRBD1 (5 bases). V dropped 9 bases and J dropped 1 base, with 9 bases sitting between them. Germline values: CDR1 WSHSY, CDR2 SAAADI. The CDR3 loop spans 12 amino acids. CDR3 residues: CASADTNTEAFF. The CDR3, as DNA: TGCGCCAGTGCGGACACGAACACTGAAGCTTTCTTT.

J is TRBJ2-7 and V is TRBV29-1; 7 bases agree with TRBD2. CDR1 SQVTM and CDR2 ANQGSEA come from the germline V gene. CDR3 length: 17 residues. V lost 0 bases and J lost 0; bases outside the gene matches: 11. CDR3 nucleotide sequence: TGCAGCGTTGAAGATCTTGGGGCTAGCGGTAGCTCCTACGAGCAGTACTTC. As protein: CSVEDLGASGSSYEQYF.

This clone was recorded once. J is TRBJ2-1 and V is TRBV6-4; a weak D match, TRBD2 (6 bases). Per germline, CDR1 MRHNA and CDR2 SNTAGT. Between the trimmed V and J ends, which lost 4 bases and 9 bases, there was a span of 19 bases. The CDR3 contains 15 residues. In DNA form, the CDR3 reads TGTGCCAGCAGTGCCCGGGGGTCCTTAGTCGGTGAGCAGTTCTTC. Its protein product is CASSARGSLVGEQFF.

The chain recombines TRBV15 with TRBJ2-2; D remains ambiguous. V was shortened by 0 bases and J by 7 bases, with 9 bases between the two germline ends. Germline assignment: CDR1 LNHNV and CDR2 YYDKDF (reference sequence). This CDR3 is built from 14 residues. This CDR3 reads CATSRDQASGELFF. CDR3 coding DNA: TGTGCCACCAGCAGAGATCAGGCCAGCGGGGAGCTGTTTTTT.

The CDR3 DNA follows: TGTGCCAGCAGTTACCGGGACACCCTGCGGGAGTCACCCCTCCACTTT. This sequence encodes CASSYRDTLRESPLHF. This rearrangement joins TRBV6-2 or TRBV6-3 to TRBJ1-6, with D possibly matching TRBD1 (6 bases). Germline V lookup: CDR1 MNHEY, CDR2 SVGEGT. V was cut by 2 bases and J by 10 bases, with 18 bases left in between. This CDR3 spans 16 amino acids.

DNA for the CDR3: TGTGCCATCAGTGATAGCGGGCCCCCGGACGAGCAGTACTTC. Protein product: CAISDSGPPDEQYF. This chain uses TRBV10-3 with TRBJ2-7; TRBD2 agrees at 7 bases. V shed 3 bases and J 5 bases; nucleotides not matched to a gene: 7. This CDR3 region has 14 residues. Looked up from germline, CDR1 is ENHRY and CDR2 is SYGVKD.

CDR3 sequence reads: CASSTGLAARHEQYF. For the CDR3, the DNA is TGTGCCAGCAGTACCGGACTAGCGGCCAGGCACGAGCAGTACTTC. V is TRBV6-4 and J is TRBJ2-7, with 10 bases that match TRBD2. With 5 bases clipped from V and 5 bases from J, the junction kept 9 bases outside the gene matches. The length of the CDR3 is 15 residues. The germline V gene encodes CDR1 MRHNA and CDR2 SNTAGT.

The chain recombines TRBV28 with TRBJ2-2; 7 positions agree with TRBD1. The CDR3 length is 17 residues. J gave up 0 bases and V 2 bases, and 6 bases lay outside the gene matches. Germline V gene data show CDR1 as MDHEN and CDR2 as SYDVKM. For the CDR3, the DNA is TGTGCCAGCAGTTTAAGGGGGCCAGAAGCGAACACCGGGGAGCTGTTTTTT. Amino acids: CASSLRGPEANTGELFF. Full variable domain (remainder filled in from reference TRBV28 and TRBJ2-2): DVKVTQSSRYLVKRTGEKVFLECVQDMDHENMFWYRQDPGLGLRLIYFSYDVKMKEKGDIPEGYSVSREKKERFSLILESASTNQTSMYLCASSLRGPEANTGELFFGEGSRLTVL.

Regarding this clone: The sample holds other DNA sequences that translate to the same CDR3. This sequence joins TRBV19 and TRBJ2-7; possible D gene TRBD1, 5 bases. This CDR3 has 13 amino acids. With 8 bases removed from V and 1 base from J, the gap between germline ends came to 12 bases. CDR1 is LNHDA and CDR2 is SQIVND in the germline V gene (reference sequence). The CDR3 sequence: CASRTSGSYEQYF. The CDR3 DNA follows: TGTGCCAGTCGGACATCTGGATCCTACGAGCAGTACTTC. The full variable domain, completed using reference TRBV19 and TRBJ2-7, is DGGITQSPKYLFRKEGQNVTLSCEQNLNHDAMYWYRQDPGQGLRLIYYSQIVNDFQKGDIAEGYSVSREKKESFPLTVTSAQKNPTAFYLCASRTSGSYEQYFGPGTRLTVT.